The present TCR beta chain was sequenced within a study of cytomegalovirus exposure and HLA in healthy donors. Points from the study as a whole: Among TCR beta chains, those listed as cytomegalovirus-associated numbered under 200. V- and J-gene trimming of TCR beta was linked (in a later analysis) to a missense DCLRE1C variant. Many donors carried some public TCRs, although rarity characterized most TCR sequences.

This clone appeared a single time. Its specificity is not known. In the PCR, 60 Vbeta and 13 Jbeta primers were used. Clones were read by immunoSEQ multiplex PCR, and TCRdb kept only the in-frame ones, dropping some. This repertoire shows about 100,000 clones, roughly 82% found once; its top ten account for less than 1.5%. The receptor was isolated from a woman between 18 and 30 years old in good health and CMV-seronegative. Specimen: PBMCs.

CDR3 protein: CASRTSGGGNEQFF. The DNA for the CDR3 is TGTGCCAGTAGGACTAGCGGGGGCGGGAATGAGCAGTTCTTC. The chain is built from TRBV19 and TRBJ2-1, with 12 bases matching TRBD2. Germline lookup yields CDR1 LNHDA and CDR2 SQIVND (reference sequence). V trimming: 6 bases; J trimming: 7 bases; junction bases outside the gene matches: 4. This CDR3 is 14 amino acids long.